Sequencing of this T cell receptor beta chain was carried out in a study of cytomegalovirus exposure and HLA in healthy donors. Study outcomes and limitations: Most TCR beta V segments were productive about 87% or about 30% of the time in an earlier analysis. Common viral pathogens (according to a later analysis) appeared linked to several of the most significant clusters.

The PCR was carried out with 60 Vbeta primers and 13 Jbeta primers. The data were produced by immunoSEQ multiplex PCR, yet TCRdb's version contains in-frame clones alone and is incomplete. The data contain approximately 160,000 clones, over 70% of them singletons. Of note for this clone: Its specificity is not known.

The clonotype comes from a man aged 45-60 years in good health and CMV-seropositive. What was sequenced was PBMCs.

The CDR3 DNA follows: TGTGCCAGCAGCGTAGGACGAGGGAAGTGGGAAAAACTGTTTTTT. Amino acid sequence: CASSVGRGKWEKLFF. The V gene is TRBV9, the J gene TRBJ1-4; D unresolved. The CDR3 has 15 amino acids. Germline V gives CDR1 SGDLS, CDR2 YYNGEE. V was cut by 0 bases and J by 8 bases, with 14 bases left in between.